This T cell receptor beta chain was recorded in a study of blood T cell repertoires in COVID-19. Study-wide background: T cells, B-cell-depleted T cells, or PBMCs provided the cDNA or gDNA that served as material.

Generated by immunoSEQ multiplex PCR, the TCRdb table keeps only in-frame clones and is missing some. The data hold 400,000 to 550,000 clones, with 70% to 90% observed a single time. The CDR3 has 17 amino acids. V lost 4 bases, J lost 0 bases, and 9 bases stayed unmatched. Germline-derived CDR1 and CDR2 are SGHRS and YFSETQ. Participants came from roughly 23 US areas, aged about 18 to 90 years. Which cohort a participant joined came from the clinical history participants gave. This TCR came from a young woman with acute COVID-19. This chain uses TRBV5-1 with TRBJ2-2; TRBD1 matches 7 bases. The sequenced sample was PBMCs or T cells enriched from blood (not recorded which). The CDR3 sequence: CASSRGTAHANTGELFF. The CDR3 DNA reads as TGCGCCAGCAGCAGAGGGACAGCCCATGCGAACACCGGGGAGCTGTTTTTT.